The 19 T cell receptor beta chains given below trace back to one sample, sequenced in a study of control samples from healthy donors and cancer patients. This table comes from immunoSEQ multiplex PCR, and its TCRdb copy is limited to in-frame clones, with some not included. Among 150,000 to 200,000 clones listed, approximately 94% were seen once. Sequenced material: blood. All receptors come from a young man in good health.

This chain connects TRBV19 to TRBJ1-4; tentatively, D is TRBD1 (5 bases). The CDR3 has 14 amino acids. The germline V gene has CDR1 LNHDA and CDR2 SQIVND (reference sequence). V dropped 7 bases and J dropped 8 bases, with 17 bases sitting between them. CDR3 coding DNA: TGTGCCAGTACCCCTGGGGCAGTTGGGGAAAAACTGTTTTTT. Protein sequence: CASTPGAVGEKLFF.

The rearrangement joins TRBV30 to TRBJ1-2; TRBD1 matches at 9 bases. The V and J ends lost 3 bases and 7 bases, in that order; junction bases with no gene match: 12. The germline V gene has CDR1 GTSNPN and CDR2 SVGIG (reference sequence). The CDR3 spans 15 residues. This CDR3 is CAWSDPGTGSSGYTF. The CDR3 DNA reads as TGTGCCTGGAGCGACCCCGGGACAGGGAGTAGTGGCTACACCTTC.

The chain links TRBV5-4 to TRBJ2-1, with 12 bases that match TRBD2. The CDR3 is made up of 15 amino acids. V lost 4 bases and J lost 2; bases outside the gene matches: 1. Germline V lookup: CDR1 SGHNT, CDR2 YYREEE (reference sequence). The CDR3: CASSRTSGTYNEQFF. The CDR3 coding sequence is TGTGCCAGCAGCCGGACTAGCGGGACCTACAATGAGCAGTTCTTC.

V usage is TRBV4-2 and J usage is TRBJ1-1; D is ambiguous. The CDR3 contains 13 residues. The germline CDR1 and CDR2 sequences are LGHNA and YNFKEQ. V dropped 0 bases and J dropped 5 bases, with 7 bases sitting between them. In DNA form, the CDR3 reads TGTGCCAGCAGCCAAGATAAGGAAACTGAAGCTTTCTTT. Encoded protein: CASSQDKETEAFF.

The chain carries TRBV6-6 and TRBJ1-2; a weak D match, TRBD1 (5 bases). The germline CDR1 and CDR2 sequences are MNHNY and SVGAGI (reference sequence). Trimming pared 5 bases from V and 0 bases from J, leaving 10 bases between. There are 14 residues in the CDR3. The CDR3 DNA sequence: TGTGCCAGCAGTCCCACCAGGGCTAACTATGGCTACACCTTC. Encoded protein: CASSPTRANYGYTF.

This chain connects TRBV20-1 to TRBJ1-2, with a weak D call TRBD1 (5 bases). Germline V gene sequence: CDR1 DFQATT, CDR2 SNEGSKA (reference sequence). The CDR3 contains 11 residues. Trimming shortened V by 1 base and J by 8 bases, and 8 bases separated the two germline ends. CDR3 amino acids: CSARGQGGYTF. CDR3 coding DNA: TGCAGTGCTAGAGGGCAGGGAGGCTACACCTTC.

The genes are TRBV2 and TRBJ2-7; 10 nucleotides align to TRBD1. CDR3 size: 17 residues. The V segment lost 1 base and the J segment 5 bases; nucleotides outside the gene matches: 11. Germline-derived CDR1 and CDR2 are SNHLY and FYNNEI. The CDR3 region is CASSEEGPGQGMHEQYF. DNA for the CDR3: TGTGCCAGCAGTGAAGAGGGGCCGGGACAGGGGATGCACGAGCAGTACTTC.

V gene TRBV11-2 combines with J gene TRBJ1-1; D is unresolved. The V gene lost 1 base and the J gene lost 4 bases, with 13 bases spanning the gap. The CDR3 length is 15 residues. CDR1 SGHAT and CDR2 FQNNGV come from the germline V gene. In DNA form, the CDR3 reads TGTGCCAGCAGCTTAGGTCAAACGCGGGGCACTGAAGCTTTCTTT. This translates into CASSLGQTRGTEAFF.

To note about this clone: A junction end diverges from the germline sequence, so it may reflect a read error. J is TRBJ2-7 and V is TRBV28, with 7 bases lining up with TRBD1. CDR3 length: 12 residues. From germline, CDR1 is MDHEN and CDR2 SYDVKM. The DNA for the CDR3 is TGTGCCAGCAGCGGGATCCGGGACAGCCTCATCTTC. Translation gives CASSGIRDSLIF.

This chain links TRBV19 with TRBJ1-1, with D possibly being TRBD1 (5 bases). Germline V gene lookup returns CDR1 LNHDA and CDR2 SQIVND (reference sequence). The CDR3 runs to 13 residues. V shed 7 bases and J shed 6 bases, with 15 bases lying between them. In nucleotides, the CDR3 is TGTGCCAGTACCGTTACGCGGGGGTCTGAAGCTTTCTTT. Translation: CASTVTRGSEAFF.

The chain employs TRBV5-1 and TRBJ1-6; TRBD1 matches 7 bases. Germline V gene data show CDR1 as SGHRS and CDR2 as YFSETQ. CDR3 size: 14 residues. Germline trimming cut 4 bases from V and 12 bases from J; bases unmatched to any gene: 10. DNA of the CDR3: TGCGCCAGCAGCCCGGGGACAGAATTGAGACCCCTCCACTTT. As protein: CASSPGTELRPLHF. Full variable domain (rest looked up from reference TRBV5-1 and TRBJ1-6): KAGVTQTPRYLIKTRGQQVTLSCSPISGHRSVSWYQQTPGQGLQFLFEYFSETQRNKGNFPGRFSGRQFSNSRSEMNVSTLELGDSALYLCASSPGTELRPLHFGNGTRLTVT.

This chain links TRBV30 with TRBJ2-7, with TRBD1 as a possible D gene (5 bases). The germline V gene encodes CDR1 GTSNPN and CDR2 SVGIG (reference sequence). Trimming left V 0 bases short and J 5 bases short, with 11 bases between. The CDR3 length is 13 residues. The CDR3 loop reads CAWSVRTPDEQYF. The CDR3 nucleotides read TGTGCCTGGAGTGTTCGGACACCGGACGAGCAGTACTTC.

The V call is TRBV12-3 or TRBV12-4, the J call TRBJ1-2; D not certain. V was cut by 3 bases and J by 8 bases, with 7 bases left in between. The CDR3 has 11 amino acids. The CDR3 DNA follows: TGTGCCAGCAGTTTGAGAGTAGGCTACACCTTC. It encodes CASSLRVGYTF.

This sequence joins TRBV19 and TRBJ1-6; the match to TRBD1 covers 9 bases. J was trimmed by 9 bases and V by 3 bases; bases with no gene match: 3. The length of the CDR3 is 14 residues. CDR1 is LNHDA and CDR2 is SQIVND in the germline V gene (reference sequence). The CDR3 DNA reads as TGTGCCAGTAGTATGGGGACAGGGCCTTCACCCCTCCACTTT. Encoded protein: CASSMGTGPSPLHF.

The rearrangement joins TRBV9 to TRBJ2-2, with 10 bases that match TRBD1. The CDR3 runs to 16 residues. Germline CDR1 reads SGDLS; CDR2 reads YYNGEE. The ends lost 3 bases at V and 1 base at J; junction bases unmatched: 3. The CDR3 spells CASSEGDRGNTGELFF. In DNA form, the CDR3 reads TGTGCCAGCAGCGAGGGGGACAGGGGGAACACCGGGGAGCTGTTTTTT.

In its sample, this clone was seen once. V is TRBV10-2 and J is TRBJ1-3, with unresolved D. Germline V gene data show CDR1 as WSHSY and CDR2 as SAAADI. The CDR3 runs to 15 residues. V was shortened by 8 bases and J by 0 bases, with 14 bases between the two germline ends. The CDR3 DNA reads TGCGCCAGCGGGAGAGGTGAGAGCTCTGGAAACACCATATATTTT. It translates to CASGRGESSGNTIYF.

This chain uses TRBV30 with TRBJ1-4, with TRBD1 matching over 8 bases. Germline V gives CDR1 GTSNPN, CDR2 SVGIG (reference sequence). Trimming at V came to 3 bases and at J to 4 bases, leaving 4 bases not matched to a gene. The CDR3 runs 14 residues. CDR3 sequence: CAWSAGQVNEKLFF. The CDR3 DNA reads as TGTGCCTGGAGCGCGGGACAGGTTAATGAAAAACTGTTTTTT. The full variable domain, with the rest looked up from reference TRBV30 and TRBJ1-4, is SQTIHQWPATLVQPVGSPLSLECTVEGTSNPNLYWYRQAAGRGLQLLFYSVGIGQISSEVPQNLSASRPQDRQFILSSKKLLLSDSGFYLCAWSAGQVNEKLFFGSGTQLSVL.

The chain is built from TRBV9 and TRBJ1-5, with D unclear. Trimming removed 0 bases at V and 8 bases at J, with 9 bases between. Germline loops: CDR1 SGDLS, CDR2 YYNGEE. The CDR3 is made up of 13 amino acids. The CDR3 nucleotides read TGTGCCAGCAGCGTAGAAGCGGGGAAGCCCCAGCATTTT. It is translated as CASSVEAGKPQHF.

This sequence joins TRBV4-1 and TRBJ2-3; 7 bases line up with TRBD2. V was pared by 0 bases and J by 9 bases, with 6 bases of the junction left unmatched. CDR1 MGHRA and CDR2 YSYEKL come from the germline V gene. CDR3 size: 14 residues. This CDR3 reads CASSQDGGRETQYF. The CDR3 nucleotides read TGCGCCAGCAGCCAAGATGGCGGGCGGGAGACGCAGTATTTT.